The next 15 T cell receptor beta chains were all read from a single sample in a study of cytomegalovirus exposure and HLA in healthy donors. 60 Vbeta and 13 Jbeta primers were used in PCR. Using immunoSEQ multiplex PCR, the repertoire was profiled, and TCRdb retains in-frame clones only, with some absent. Here the sample spans some 130,000 clones, more than 60% being singletons. The sequenced sample consisted of PBMCs. These receptors all come from a woman between 35 and 50 years old in good health and CMV-seronegative.

The V gene is TRBV6-1, the J gene TRBJ2-7, with a tentative D call TRBD2 (5 bases). Deletions cut 1 base from V and 3 bases from J, with 7 bases between. The CDR3 loop spans 13 amino acids. CDR1 and CDR2 from the germline V gene are MNHNS and SASEGT. For the CDR3, the DNA is TGTGCCAGCAGTGAAGGGGGAGACTACGAGCAGTACTTC. Encoded protein: CASSEGGDYEQYF.

This chain joins TRBV6-1 and TRBJ2-7, with D possibly TRBD1 on 5 matching bases. Looked up from germline, CDR1 is MNHNS and CDR2 is SASEGT. The V gene lost 6 bases and the J gene lost 2 bases, with 17 bases spanning the gap. This CDR3 has 15 residues. The CDR3 DNA follows: TGTGCCAGCAGGGAGACAGCTATCGGGCCCTACGAGCAGTACTTC. Encoded protein: CASRETAIGPYEQYF.

CDR3 sequence reads: CASSVTQGAGNTIYF. In DNA, the CDR3 is TGTGCCAGCAGCGTAACCCAGGGGGCTGGAAACACCATATATTTT. V is TRBV9 and J is TRBJ1-3; 7 bases match TRBD1. With 1 base clipped from V and 2 bases from J, the junction kept 3 bases outside the gene matches. The germline V gene encodes CDR1 SGDLS and CDR2 YYNGEE. This CDR3 comprises 15 residues.

The chain links TRBV29-1 to TRBJ2-3; the D is unclear. The germline V gene encodes CDR1 SQVTM and CDR2 ANQGSEA. Trimming removed 4 bases at V and 6 bases at J, with 14 bases between. The CDR3 contains 13 residues. CDR3 nucleotides: TGCAGCGTTGCCTCCGTCGTCTCGGATACGCAGTATTTT. It is translated as CSVASVVSDTQYF.

This chain links TRBV10-1 with TRBJ2-1, with TRBD2 matching 9 bases. V lost 3 bases to trimming and J lost 0 bases; unmatched junction nucleotides: 6. Germline CDR1 and CDR2: WNHNN and SYGVQD (reference sequence). The CDR3 contains 17 residues. Here the CDR3 reads CASSDWRGGISYNEQFF. The CDR3, as DNA: TGCGCCAGCAGTGACTGGCGGGGGGGAATCTCCTACAATGAGCAGTTCTTC.

This clone was detected a few times. This chain uses TRBV4-2 with TRBJ1-3, with 10 positions matching TRBD1. Trimming took 4 bases from V and 3 from J; bases not matched to a gene: 6. The CDR3 loop spans 16 amino acids. The germline V gene encodes CDR1 LGHNA and CDR2 YNFKEQ. CDR3 coding DNA: TGTGCCAGCAGCCCACCGACAGGGGGCTATGGAAACACCATATATTTT. Residues: CASSPPTGGYGNTIYF.

Only a few counts were recorded for this clone. J is TRBJ1-1 and V is TRBV2; D possibly corresponds to TRBD1 (6 bases). Trimming shortened V by 3 bases and J by 10 bases, and 9 bases separated the two germline ends. The germline gives CDR1 SNHLY, CDR2 FYNNEI. CDR3 length: 11 residues. The CDR3 nucleotides read TGTGCCAGCAGTGACGGGGGGGCAGCTTTCTTT. As protein: CASSDGGAAFF. Variable domain in full (rest from reference TRBV2 and TRBJ1-1): EPEVTQTPSHQVTQMGQEVILRCVPISNHLYFYWYRQILGQKVEFLVSFYNNEISEKSEIFDDQFSVERPDGSNFTLKIRSTKLEDSAMYFCASSDGGAAFFGQGTRLTVV.

The gene calls are TRBV5-4 and TRBJ2-6; 8 bases map to TRBD2. V lost 2 bases to trimming and J lost 0 bases; unmatched junction nucleotides: 7. CDR3 length: 18 amino acids. CDR1 SGHNT and CDR2 YYREEE come from the germline V gene (reference sequence). The CDR3: CASSFLSSGLSGANVLTF. DNA of the CDR3: TGTGCCAGCAGCTTCTTATCTAGCGGGCTCTCTGGGGCCAACGTCCTGACTTTC. Full variable domain (rest looked up from reference TRBV5-4 and TRBJ2-6): ETGVTQSPTHLIKTRGQQVTLRCSSQSGHNTVSWYQQALGQGPQFIFQYYREEENGRGNFPPRFSGLQFPNYSSELNVNALELDDSALYLCASSFLSSGLSGANVLTFGAGSRLTVL.

The chain has TRBV30 and TRBJ1-5, with 8 bases fitting TRBD1. Germline V CDR1 and CDR2: GTSNPN, SVGIG (reference sequence). The CDR3 has 17 amino acids. V shed 3 bases, J shed 0 bases, and the junction held 10 bases outside the gene matches. The CDR3 DNA reads TGTGCCTGGAGCCCCGGACAGGGTGAGCTTAGCAATCAGCCCCAGCATTTT. Translation gives CAWSPGQGELSNQPQHF.

This CDR3 is CASSGGSGETQYF. The CDR3 DNA reads TGTGCCAGCAGTGGCGGGAGCGGAGAGACCCAGTACTTC. This chain links TRBV2 with TRBJ2-5; 7 positions match TRBD2. CDR1 is SNHLY and CDR2 is FYNNEI in the germline V gene. V dropped 4 bases and J dropped 4; count of bases not matched to a gene: 3. There are 13 residues in the CDR3. Variable domain in full (rest from reference TRBV2 and TRBJ2-5): EPEVTQTPSHQVTQMGQEVILRCVPISNHLYFYWYRQILGQKVEFLVSFYNNEISEKSEIFDDQFSVERPDGSNFTLKIRSTKLEDSAMYFCASSGGSGETQYFGPGTRLLVL.

The V call is TRBV5-1, the J call TRBJ1-1; TRBD1 aligns across 11 bases. V was clipped by 4 bases and J by 1 base; unmatched bases: 9. This CDR3 is built from 17 residues. CDR1 is SGHRS, CDR2 YFSETQ, per germline. In DNA, the CDR3 is TGCGCCAGCAGCCCCAGGGGGACAGGGGGTGGGAACACTGAAGCTTTCTTT. Its protein is CASSPRGTGGGNTEAFF.

This clone was counted a few times. The junction shows a germline mismatch at one end, possibly a read error. This sequence joins TRBV30 and TRBJ2-4; the D gene is possibly TRBD1 (5 bases). The CDR3 covers 14 residues. CDR1 is GTSNPN, CDR2 SVGIG, per germline (reference sequence). The DNA for the CDR3 is TGTGCCTGGAGTAAACAGGACGGCAAAAACAGTCAGTACTTC. It is translated as CAWSKQDGKNSQYF.

The chain recombines TRBV5-1 with TRBJ2-7, with TRBD2 identical over 12 bases. Unmatched junction bases numbered 4, after V lost 4 bases and J lost 5 bases. Germline V gene sequence: CDR1 SGHRS, CDR2 YFSETQ. The CDR3 covers 14 residues. The CDR3 spells CASSVGLAGDEQYF. In nucleotides, the CDR3 is TGCGCCAGCAGCGTGGGACTAGCGGGCGACGAGCAGTACTTC.

This rearrangement joins TRBV7-9 to TRBJ2-2; tentative D call: TRBD2 (5 bases). Germline V lookup: CDR1 SEHNR, CDR2 FQNEAQ (reference sequence). This CDR3 spans 14 amino acids. The V end was cut by 2 bases, the J end by 5 bases, with 9 bases between. Here the CDR3 reads CASSLTGKTGELFF. The DNA of the CDR3 is TGTGCCAGCAGCTTAACGGGGAAAACCGGGGAGCTGTTTTTT.

The V gene is TRBV18, the J gene TRBJ2-1; 9 bases are shared with TRBD1. The CDR3 is 15 amino acids. Germline values: CDR1 KGHSH, CDR2 LQKENI. V dropped 2 bases and J dropped 5; count of bases not matched to a gene: 4. This chain's CDR3 is CASSPGTGYNNEQFF. DNA of the CDR3: TGTGCCAGCTCACCAGGGACAGGGTATAACAATGAGCAGTTCTTC.